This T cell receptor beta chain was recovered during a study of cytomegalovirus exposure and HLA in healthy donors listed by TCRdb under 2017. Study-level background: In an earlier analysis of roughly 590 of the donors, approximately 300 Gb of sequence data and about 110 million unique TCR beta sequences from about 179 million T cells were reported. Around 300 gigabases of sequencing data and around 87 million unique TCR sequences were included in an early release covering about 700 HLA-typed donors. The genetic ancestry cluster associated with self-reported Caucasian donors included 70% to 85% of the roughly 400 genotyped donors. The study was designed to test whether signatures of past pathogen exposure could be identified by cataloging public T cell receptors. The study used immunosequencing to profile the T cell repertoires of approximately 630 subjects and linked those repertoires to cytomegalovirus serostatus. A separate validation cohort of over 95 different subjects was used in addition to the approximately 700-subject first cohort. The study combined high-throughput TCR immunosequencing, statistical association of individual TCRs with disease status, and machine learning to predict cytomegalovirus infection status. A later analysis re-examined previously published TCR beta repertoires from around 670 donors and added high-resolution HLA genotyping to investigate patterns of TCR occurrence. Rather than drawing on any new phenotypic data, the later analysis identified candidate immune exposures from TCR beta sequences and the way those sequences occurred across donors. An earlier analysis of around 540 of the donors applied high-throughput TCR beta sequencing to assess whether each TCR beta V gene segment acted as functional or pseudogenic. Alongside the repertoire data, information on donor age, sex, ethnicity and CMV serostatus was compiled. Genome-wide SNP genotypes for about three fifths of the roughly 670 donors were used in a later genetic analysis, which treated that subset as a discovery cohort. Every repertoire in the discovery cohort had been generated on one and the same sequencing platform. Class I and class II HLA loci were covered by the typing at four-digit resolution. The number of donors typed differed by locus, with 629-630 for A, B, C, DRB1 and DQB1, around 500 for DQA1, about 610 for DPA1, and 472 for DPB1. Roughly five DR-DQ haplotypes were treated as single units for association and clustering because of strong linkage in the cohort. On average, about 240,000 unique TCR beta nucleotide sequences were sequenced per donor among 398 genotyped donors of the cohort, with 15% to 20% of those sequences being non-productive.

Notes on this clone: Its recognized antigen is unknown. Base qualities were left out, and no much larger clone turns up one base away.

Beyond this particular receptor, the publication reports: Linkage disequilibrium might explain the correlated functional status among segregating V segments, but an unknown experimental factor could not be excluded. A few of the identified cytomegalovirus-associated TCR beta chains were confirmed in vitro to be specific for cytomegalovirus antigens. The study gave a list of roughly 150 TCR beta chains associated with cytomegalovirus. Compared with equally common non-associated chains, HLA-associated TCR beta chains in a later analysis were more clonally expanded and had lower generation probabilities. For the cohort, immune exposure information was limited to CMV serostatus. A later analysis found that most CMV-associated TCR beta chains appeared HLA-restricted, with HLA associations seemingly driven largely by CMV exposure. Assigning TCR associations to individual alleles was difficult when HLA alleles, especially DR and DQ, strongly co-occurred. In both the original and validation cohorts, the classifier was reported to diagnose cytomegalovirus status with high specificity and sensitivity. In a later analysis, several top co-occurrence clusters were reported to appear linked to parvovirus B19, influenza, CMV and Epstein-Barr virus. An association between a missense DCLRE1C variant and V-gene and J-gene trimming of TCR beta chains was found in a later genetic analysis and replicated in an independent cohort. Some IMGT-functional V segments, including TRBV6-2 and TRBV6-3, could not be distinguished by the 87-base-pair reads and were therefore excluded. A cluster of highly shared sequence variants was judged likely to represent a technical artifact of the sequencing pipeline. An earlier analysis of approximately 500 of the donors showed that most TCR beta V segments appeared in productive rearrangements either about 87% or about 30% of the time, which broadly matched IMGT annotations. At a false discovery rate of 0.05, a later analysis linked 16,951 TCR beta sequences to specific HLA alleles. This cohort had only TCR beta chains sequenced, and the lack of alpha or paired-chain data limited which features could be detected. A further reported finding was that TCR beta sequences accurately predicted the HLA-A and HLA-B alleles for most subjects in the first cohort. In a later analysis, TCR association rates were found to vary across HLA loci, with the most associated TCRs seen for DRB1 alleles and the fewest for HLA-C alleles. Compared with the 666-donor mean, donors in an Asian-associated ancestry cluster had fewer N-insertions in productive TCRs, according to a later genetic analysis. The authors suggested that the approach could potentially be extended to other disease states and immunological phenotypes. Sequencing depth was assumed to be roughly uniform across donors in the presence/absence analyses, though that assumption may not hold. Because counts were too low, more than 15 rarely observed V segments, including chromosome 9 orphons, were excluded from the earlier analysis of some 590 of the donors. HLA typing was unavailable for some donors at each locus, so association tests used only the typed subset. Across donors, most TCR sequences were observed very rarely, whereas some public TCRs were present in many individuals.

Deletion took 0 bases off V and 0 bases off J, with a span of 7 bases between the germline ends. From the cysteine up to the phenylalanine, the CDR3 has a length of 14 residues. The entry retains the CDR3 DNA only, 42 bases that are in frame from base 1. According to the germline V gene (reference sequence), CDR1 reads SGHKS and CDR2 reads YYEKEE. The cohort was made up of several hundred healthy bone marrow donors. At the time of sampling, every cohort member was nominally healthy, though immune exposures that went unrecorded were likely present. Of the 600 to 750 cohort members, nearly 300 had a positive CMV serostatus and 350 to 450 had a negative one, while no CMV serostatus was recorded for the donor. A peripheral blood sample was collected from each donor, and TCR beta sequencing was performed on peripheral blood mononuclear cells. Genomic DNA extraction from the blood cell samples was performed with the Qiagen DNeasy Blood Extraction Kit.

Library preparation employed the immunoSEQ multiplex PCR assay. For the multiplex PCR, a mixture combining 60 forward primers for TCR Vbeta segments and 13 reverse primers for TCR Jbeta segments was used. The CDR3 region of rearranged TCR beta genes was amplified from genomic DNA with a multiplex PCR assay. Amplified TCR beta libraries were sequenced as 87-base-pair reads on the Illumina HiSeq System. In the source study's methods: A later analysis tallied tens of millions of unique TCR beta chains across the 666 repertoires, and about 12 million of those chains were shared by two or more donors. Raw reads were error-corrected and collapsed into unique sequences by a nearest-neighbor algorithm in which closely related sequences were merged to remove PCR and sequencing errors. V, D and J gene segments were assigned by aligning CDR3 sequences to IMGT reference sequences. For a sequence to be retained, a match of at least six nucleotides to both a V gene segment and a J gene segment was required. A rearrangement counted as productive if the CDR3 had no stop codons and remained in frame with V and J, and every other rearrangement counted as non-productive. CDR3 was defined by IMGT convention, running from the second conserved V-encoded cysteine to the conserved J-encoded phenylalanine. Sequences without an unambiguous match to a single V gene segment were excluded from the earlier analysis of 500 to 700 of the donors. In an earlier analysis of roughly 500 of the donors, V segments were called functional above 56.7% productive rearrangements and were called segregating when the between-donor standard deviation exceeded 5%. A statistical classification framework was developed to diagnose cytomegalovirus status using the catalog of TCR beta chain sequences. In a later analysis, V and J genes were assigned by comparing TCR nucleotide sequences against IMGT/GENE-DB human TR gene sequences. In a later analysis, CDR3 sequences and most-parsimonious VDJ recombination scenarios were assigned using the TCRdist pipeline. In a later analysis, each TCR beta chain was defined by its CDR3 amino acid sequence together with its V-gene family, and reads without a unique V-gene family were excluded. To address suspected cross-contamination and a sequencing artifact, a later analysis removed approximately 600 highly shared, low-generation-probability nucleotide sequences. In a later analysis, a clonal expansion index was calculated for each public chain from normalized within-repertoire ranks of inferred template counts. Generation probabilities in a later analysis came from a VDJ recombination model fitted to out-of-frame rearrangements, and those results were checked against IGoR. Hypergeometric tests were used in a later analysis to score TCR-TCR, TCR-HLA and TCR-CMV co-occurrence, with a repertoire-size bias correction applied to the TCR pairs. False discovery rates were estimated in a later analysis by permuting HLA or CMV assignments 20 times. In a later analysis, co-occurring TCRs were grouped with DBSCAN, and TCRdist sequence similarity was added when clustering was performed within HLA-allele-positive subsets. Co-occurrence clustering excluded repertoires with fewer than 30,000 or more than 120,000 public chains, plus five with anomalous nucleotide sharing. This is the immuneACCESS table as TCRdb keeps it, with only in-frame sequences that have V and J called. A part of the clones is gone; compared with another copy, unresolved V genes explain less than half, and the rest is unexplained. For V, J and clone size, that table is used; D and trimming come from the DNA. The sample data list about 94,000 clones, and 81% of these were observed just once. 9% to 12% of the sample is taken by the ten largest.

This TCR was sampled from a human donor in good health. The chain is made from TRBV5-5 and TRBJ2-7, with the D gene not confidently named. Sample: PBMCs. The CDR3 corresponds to CASSLGALSYEQYF. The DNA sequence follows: TGTGCCAGCAGCTTGGGAGCTCTCTCCTACGAGCAGTACTTC.